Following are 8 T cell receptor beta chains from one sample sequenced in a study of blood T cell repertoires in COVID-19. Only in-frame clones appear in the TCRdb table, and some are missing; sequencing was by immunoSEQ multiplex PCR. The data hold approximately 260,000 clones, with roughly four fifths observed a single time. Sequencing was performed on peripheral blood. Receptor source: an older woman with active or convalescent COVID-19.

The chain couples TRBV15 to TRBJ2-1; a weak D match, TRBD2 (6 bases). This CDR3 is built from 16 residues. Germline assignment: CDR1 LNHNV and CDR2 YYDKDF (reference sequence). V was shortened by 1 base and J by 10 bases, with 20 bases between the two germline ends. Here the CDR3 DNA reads TGTGCCACCAGCAGAGGGACTATAGGATCTATTCGGGAGCAGTTCTTC. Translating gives CATSRGTIGSIREQFF.

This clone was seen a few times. CDR3 in amino acids: CASSLSAGGARETQYF. In nucleotides, the CDR3 is TGCGCCAGCAGCTTGTCCGCAGGGGGTGCGCGAGAGACCCAGTACTTC. The chain is built from TRBV5-1 and TRBJ2-5; TRBD1 matches at 7 bases. V lost 1 base, J lost 4 bases, and 10 bases stayed unmatched. CDR3 length: 16 residues. Germline V gene sequence: CDR1 SGHRS, CDR2 YFSETQ.

CDR3 sequence: CASSQVSEQYF. In DNA form, the CDR3 reads TGTGCCAGCAGCCAAGTATCCGAGCAGTACTTC. The chain joins TRBV3-1 (or the pseudogene TRBV3-2) to TRBJ2-7; D is uncertain. Germline CDR1 is LGHDT and CDR2 is YNNKEL (reference sequence). V was trimmed by 1 base and J by 6 bases, leaving 4 bases between them. This CDR3 is 11 amino acids long.

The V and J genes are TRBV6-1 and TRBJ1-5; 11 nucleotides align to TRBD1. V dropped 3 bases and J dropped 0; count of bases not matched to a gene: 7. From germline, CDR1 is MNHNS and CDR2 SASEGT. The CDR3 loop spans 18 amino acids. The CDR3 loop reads CASSDLDRGRDSNQPQHF. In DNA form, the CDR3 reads TGTGCCAGCAGTGACTTGGACAGGGGGCGGGATAGCAATCAGCCCCAGCATTTT.

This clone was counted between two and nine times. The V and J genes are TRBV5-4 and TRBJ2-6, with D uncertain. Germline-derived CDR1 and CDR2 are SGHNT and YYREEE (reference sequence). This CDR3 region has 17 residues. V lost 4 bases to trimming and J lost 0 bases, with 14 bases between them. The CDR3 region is CASSLRLRPSGANVLTF. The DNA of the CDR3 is TGTGCCAGCAGCCTCCGACTTAGACCCTCTGGGGCCAACGTCCTGACTTTC.

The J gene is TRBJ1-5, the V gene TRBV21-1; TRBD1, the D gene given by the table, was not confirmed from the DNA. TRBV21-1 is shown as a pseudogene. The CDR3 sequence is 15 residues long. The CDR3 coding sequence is TGTGCCAGCAGCAAAGGGTCGTCAGGGCTTCAGCCCCAGCATTTT. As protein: CASSKGSSGLQPQHF.

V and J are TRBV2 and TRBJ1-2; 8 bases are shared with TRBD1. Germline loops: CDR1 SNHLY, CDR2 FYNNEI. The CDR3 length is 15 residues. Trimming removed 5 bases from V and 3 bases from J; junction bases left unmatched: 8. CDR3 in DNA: TGTGCCAGCAGTAGGACAGGGTTGGTGGACTATGGCTACACCTTC. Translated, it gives CASSRTGLVDYGYTF. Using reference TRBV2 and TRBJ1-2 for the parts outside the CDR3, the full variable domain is EPEVTQTPSHQVTQMGQEVILRCVPISNHLYFYWYRQILGQKVEFLVSFYNNEISEKSEIFDDQFSVERPDGSNFTLKIRSTKLEDSAMYFCASSRTGLVDYGYTFGSGTRLTVV.

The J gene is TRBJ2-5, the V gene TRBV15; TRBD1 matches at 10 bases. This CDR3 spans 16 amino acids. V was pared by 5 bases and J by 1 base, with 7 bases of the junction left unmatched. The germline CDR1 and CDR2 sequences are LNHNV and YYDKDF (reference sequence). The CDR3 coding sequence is TGTGCCACCAGCCCATGGGACAGGGGTCTCCAAGAGACCCAGTACTTC. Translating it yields CATSPWDRGLQETQYF.